This TCR beta chain came from a study of breast tumors, draining lymph nodes, adjacent tissues. Overall study results and limits: Tumor T cell lymph node origin was a supported hypothesis, not proven. Compared with lymph nodes, tumors were less diverse; compared with nontumor tissue, more.

Breast cancer patients provided tissue from their axillary draining lymph nodes. Per germline, CDR1 SGHDN and CDR2 FVKESK. This CDR3 contains 12 residues. The V end lost 0 bases, the J end lost 10 bases, and 9 bases lay between the germline ends. Turning to this clonotype: What it recognizes is unknown.

TCRdb recomputed calls from the multiplex PCR reads with MiXCR, one row per CDR3 protein. The data contain approximately 150,000 distinct CDR3 sequences, about 33% of them singletons. The sequence was collected from a female donor with breast cancer. Some clones in this sample may be carry-over from other donors' samples. The chain couples TRBV14 to TRBJ1-1; D gene uncertain. The source material was axillary lymph node tissue. In DNA form, the CDR3 reads TGTGCCAGCAGCCAAGACGGCAGAAGAGCTTTCTTT. Amino acid sequence: CASSQDGRRAFF.